Listed below are T cell receptor beta chains from one sample, sequenced in a study of control samples from healthy donors and cancer patients. Here immunoSEQ multiplex PCR was the method, and the copy in TCRdb shows in-frame clones only, minus some. The sample has tens of thousands of clones, around 84% seen once. The material sequenced was PBMCs. The receptor source for this set is a man aged 65 to 85 with lung cancer. The CDR3 runs from the conserved cysteine through the conserved F or W. The D gene is left open where the match is weak. Size is stated for part of the rows, as once, few or many counts, or as a class when the clone is expanded.

J gene,D gene,clone size,V gene,CDR3 DNA,CDR3 protein
TRBJ2-7,.,.,TRBV18,TGTGCCAGCTCCCGCTTCCCCGGACAGCCGAATTTAGCCTACGAGCAGTACTTC,CASSRFPGQPNLAYEQYF
TRBJ1-1,TRBD1,.,TRBV27,TGTGCCAGCAGTTTATCAAGGACAGGGGGCACTGAAGCTTTCTTT,CASSLSRTGGTEAFF
TRBJ2-1,.,.,TRBV18,TGTGCCAGCTCACCACCGGGACTTCCATCCCAGCAGTTCTTC,CASSPPGLPSQQFF
TRBJ2-7,TRBD1,.,TRBV5-1,TGCGCCAGCAGCAACGGGACAGGGGGAGAATACGAGCAGTACTTC,CASSNGTGGEYEQYF
TRBJ1-2,.,.,TRBV2,TGTGCCAGCAGGGAATCCGAGGGGTGGTATGGCTACACCTTC,CASRESEGWYGYTF
TRBJ2-2,.,.,TRBV9,TGTGCCAGCAGCGTAGGAGGGATGGGGCCCGGGGAGCTGTTTTTT,CASSVGGMGPGELFF
TRBJ2-7,TRBD1,.,TRBV7-2,TGTGCCAGCAGCCCAATCCCCGGGACAGGGGTCGAGCAGTACTTC,CASSPIPGTGVEQYF
TRBJ1-5,TRBD1,.,TRBV28,TGTGCCAGCAGTTTATCGGGACAGGGGGTCCATCAGCCCCAGCATTTT,CASSLSGQGVHQPQHF
TRBJ1-1,.,.,TRBV6-6,TGTGCCAGCGGGCTAGGGAACACTGAAGCTTTCTTT,CASGLGNTEAFF
TRBJ1-1,.,.,TRBV18,TGTGCCAGCTCACCCTCCCCGGCAGGGAACACTGAAGCTTTCTTT,CASSPSPAGNTEAFF
TRBJ2-5,TRBD2,.,TRBV7-9,TGTGCCAGCAGGGCTAGCGGGGGGCCCGTAGGGTACTTC,CASRASGGPVGYF
TRBJ1-5,.,.,TRBV28,TGTGCCAGCAGGGACGGGCAGCCCCAGCATTTT,CASRDGQPQHF
TRBJ2-2,TRBD2,.,TRBV6-2/TRBV6-3,TGTGCCAGCAGTTACGGGACTATCAACACCGGGGAGCTGTTTTTT,CASSYGTINTGELFF
TRBJ2-7,.,.,TRBV7-3,TGTGCCAGCAGTCCCGGGACACGCGAGCAGTACTTC,CASSPGTREQYF
TRBJ2-5,.,.,TRBV3-1/TRBV3-2,TGTGTCAGCAGCCAAGTAAAGGGGGGGGGATTCCAAGAGACCCAGTACTTC,CVSSQVKGGGFQETQYF
TRBJ2-2,.,once,TRBV19,TGTGCCAGTAGCCTGGGAGGTTTTGGGGAGACCGGGGAGCTGTTTTTT,CASSLGGFGETGELFF
TRBJ1-2,TRBD1,.,TRBV4-2,TGTGCCAGCAGCCAGATGGGTACGGACAGGGGGATAAATGGCTACACCTTC,CASSQMGTDRGINGYTF
TRBJ1-2,.,.,TRBV30,TGTGCCTCCGAGAGGGTAGACTTTAACTATGGCTACACCTTC,CASERVDFNYGYTF
TRBJ2-7,.,.,TRBV29-1,TGCAGCGTGGGGACCCACCTCGAGCAGTACTTC,CSVGTHLEQYF
TRBJ2-7,TRBD1,.,TRBV4-1,TGCGCCCCCAGATATGAGGGGGCTGTGAAAGAGCAGTACTTC,CAPRYEGAVKEQYF
TRBJ1-2,.,.,TRBV28,TGTGCCAGCCGGCGGCCGATATATGGCTACACCTTC,CASRRPIYGYTF
TRBJ1-1,.,few,TRBV7-2,TGTGCCAGCAGCCCTCCCCGGGGGGCACCGAACACTGAAGCTTTCTTT,CASSPPRGAPNTEAFF
TRBJ2-4,TRBD2,.,TRBV30,TGTGCCTGGAGTCGCTATGGGACACCTAGCGGGGGGCATAATGACCTGGCCAAAAACATTCAGTACTTC,CAWSRYGTPSGGHNDLAKNIQYF
TRBJ2-1,.,.,TRBV28,TGTGCCACCTCCTACAGGGCAAGCTCCTACAATGAGCAGTTCTTC,CATSYRASSYNEQFF
TRBJ2-7,TRBD2,.,TRBV29-1,TGCAGCGTCCTTAGCGGGGGGACCACCTACGAGCAGTACTTC,CSVLSGGTTYEQYF
TRBJ2-7,TRBD2,.,TRBV3-1/TRBV3-2,TGTGCCAGCAGCCTTAGAGGGACTAGCTACGAGCAGTACTTC,CASSLRGTSYEQYF
TRBJ1-3,.,.,TRBV18,TGTGCCAGCTCACCACCAGGCCTATCTGGAAACACCATATATTTT,CASSPPGLSGNTIYF